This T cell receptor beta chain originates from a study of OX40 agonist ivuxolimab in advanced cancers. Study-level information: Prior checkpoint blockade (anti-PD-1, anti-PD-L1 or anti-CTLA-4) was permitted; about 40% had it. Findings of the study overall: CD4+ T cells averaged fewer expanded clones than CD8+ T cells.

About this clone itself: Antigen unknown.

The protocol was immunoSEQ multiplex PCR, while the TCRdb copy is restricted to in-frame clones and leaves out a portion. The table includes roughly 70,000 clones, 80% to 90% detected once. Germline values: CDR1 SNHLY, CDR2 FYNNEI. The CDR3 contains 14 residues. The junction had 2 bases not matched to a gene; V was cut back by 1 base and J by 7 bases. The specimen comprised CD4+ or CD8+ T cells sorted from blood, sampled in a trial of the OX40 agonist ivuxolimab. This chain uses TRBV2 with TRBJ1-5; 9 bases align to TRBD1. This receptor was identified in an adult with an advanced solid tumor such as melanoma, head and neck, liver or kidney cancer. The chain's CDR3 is CASSEGTGEQPQHF. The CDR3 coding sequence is TGTGCCAGCAGTGAAGGGACAGGGGAACAGCCCCAGCATTTT.